The 31 T cell receptor beta chains below come from one sample, sequenced in a study of neurological immune-mediated disorders. TCRdb reprocessed the 5' RACE reads via MiXCR and lists one record per CDR3 protein. This table has about 46,000 distinct CDR3 sequences, around 10% appearing once. Sequenced sample: PBMCs. These receptors were obtained from a man between 65 and 85 years old with HTLV-1-associated myelopathy (HAM/TSP).

This clonotype was observed at least ten times. The J gene is TRBJ2-7, the V gene TRBV14; D may correspond to TRBD1 or TRBD2 (5 bases each). The CDR3 length is 13 residues. Germline V gene lookup returns CDR1 SGHDN and CDR2 FVKESK. V was trimmed by 4 bases and J by 7 bases, leaving 14 bases between them. CDR3: CASSLELAGEQYF. CDR3 bases: TGTGCCAGCAGCCTCGAGCTAGCAGGGGAGCAGTACTTC.

This clonotype was recorded at least ten times. This sequence joins TRBV15 and TRBJ2-2; 8 bases map to TRBD2. Germline values: CDR1 LNHNV, CDR2 YYDKDF (reference sequence). The CDR3 loop spans 17 amino acids. Germline trimming cut 0 bases from V and 6 bases from J; bases unmatched to any gene: 9. CDR3 residues: CATSRDLLAGPAGELFF. The CDR3 DNA is TGTGCCACCAGCAGAGATCTGCTAGCGGGCCCGGCCGGGGAGCTGTTTTTT. Full variable domain (rest looked up from reference TRBV15 and TRBJ2-2): DAMVIQNPRYQVTQFGKPVTLSCSQTLNHNVMYWYQQKSSQAPKLLFHYYDKDFNNEADTPDNFQSRRPNTSFCFLDIRSPGLGDTAMYLCATSRDLLAGPAGELFFGEGSRLTVL.

V is TRBV7-9 and J is TRBJ1-1; D gene uncertain. Trimming cost V 3 bases and J 10 bases, with 12 bases left between them. The CDR3 totals 12 residues. Germline assignment: CDR1 SEHNR and CDR2 FQNEAQ (reference sequence). CDR3 region: CASSFMTLGAFF. For the CDR3, the DNA is TGTGCCAGCAGCTTTATGACCTTAGGAGCTTTCTTT. Full variable domain (missing parts from reference TRBV7-9 and TRBJ1-1): DTGVSQNPRHKITKRGQNVTFRCDPISEHNRLYWYRQTLGQGPEFLTYFQNEAQLEKSRLLSDRFSAERPKGSFSTLEIQRTEQGDSAMYLCASSFMTLGAFFGQGTRLTVV.

This clonotype showed up many times. The rearrangement joins TRBV7-2 to TRBJ2-2; 8 nucleotides align to TRBD1. CDR1 SGHTA and CDR2 FQGNSA come from the germline V gene. J lost 7 bases, V lost 6 bases, and 4 bases had no gene match. This CDR3 comprises 13 residues. The CDR3 loop is CASRSQGVGELFF. The CDR3 DNA reads TGTGCCAGCAGATCACAGGGGGTCGGGGAGCTGTTTTTT.

This clonotype was recorded many times. This chain uses TRBV27 with TRBJ1-2; tentatively, D is TRBD1 (5 bases). CDR1 MNHEY and CDR2 SMNVEV come from the germline V gene (reference sequence). The CDR3 loop spans 14 amino acids. V was cut by 2 bases and J by 8 bases, with 15 bases left in between. CDR3 amino acids: CASSLEAGKRGYTF. CDR3 coding DNA: TGTGCCAGCAGTTTAGAGGCAGGGAAGAGGGGCTACACCTTC.

This clonotype was observed many times. The rearrangement joins TRBV12-3 or TRBV12-4 to TRBJ2-1; D is uncertain. The CDR3 covers 16 residues. Trimming removed 6 bases from V and 3 bases from J, with 18 bases in between. CDR3 protein: CASRGSLGGRYNEQFF. CDR3 bases: TGTGCCAGCAGGGGATCTTTAGGCGGACGCTACAATGAGCAGTTCTTC.

This clonotype showed up many times. The chain is built from TRBV4-1 and TRBJ2-2; D is unresolved. Germline values: CDR1 MGHRA, CDR2 YSYEKL. The CDR3 sequence is 15 residues long. Trimming pared 4 bases from V and 0 bases from J, leaving 9 bases between. CDR3 residues: CASSRVDSNTGELFF. The DNA of the CDR3 is TGCGCCAGCAGCCGAGTTGACTCGAACACCGGGGAGCTGTTTTTT.

This clonotype was seen many times. The DNA is omitted, as the CDR3 cannot be located on it reliably, and the CDR3 follows TCRdb's listing. The V gene is TRBV5-1, the J gene TRBJ1-1; the D segment call TRBD1 is taken from the table without a DNA check. The CDR3 is made up of 13 amino acids, end residues included. Germline values: CDR1 SGHRS, CDR2 YFSETQ. CDR3: CASSLVGTGITFF.

This clonotype appeared many times. The chain combines TRBV5-1 with TRBJ2-2; TRBD2 aligns across 12 bases. This CDR3 comprises 17 residues. V shed 3 bases, J shed 2 bases, and the junction held 5 bases outside the gene matches. Germline CDR1 SGHRS, CDR2 YFSETQ. The CDR3 DNA reads as TGCGCCAGCAGCTCGGGACTAGCGGGTCTTAACACCGGGGAGCTGTTTTTT. Its translation: CASSSGLAGLNTGELFF.

The chain couples TRBV21-1 to TRBJ2-7; the DNA was not compared with TRBD1, the D call given in the table. TRBV21-1 corresponds to a pseudogene. The CDR3 length is 18 residues. The chain's CDR3 is CASSSPGWGTQATYEQCF. CDR3 coding DNA: TGTGCCAGCAGCTCCCCTGGCTGGGGCACCCAAGCCACATACGAGCAGTGCTTC.

The table lists this clonotype with many counts. The genes are TRBV11-3 and TRBJ2-2, with TRBD1 matching over 9 bases. CDR3 length: 16 amino acids. The germline V gene has CDR1 SGHNT and CDR2 YENEEA. V dropped 1 base and J dropped 1; count of bases not matched to a gene: 1. The CDR3 region has the DNA TGTGCCAGCAGCTTAGGGGGACAGGGGAACACCGGGGAGCTGTTTTTT. Translating gives CASSLGGQGNTGELFF.

The rearrangement uses TRBV20-1 and TRBJ2-7, with D perhaps matching TRBD2 (6 bases). This CDR3 region has 13 residues. The V end was cut by 5 bases, the J end by 0 bases, with 11 bases between. Germline assignment: CDR1 DFQATT and CDR2 SNEGSKA (reference sequence). CDR3: CSAVADFSYEQYF. The CDR3 DNA sequence: TGCAGTGCTGTAGCGGACTTCTCCTACGAGCAGTACTTC.

This clonotype was detected many times. The chain couples TRBV27 to TRBJ2-3; D is perhaps TRBD1 (6 bases). The CDR3 has 15 amino acids. Germline CDR1 is MNHEY and CDR2 is SMNVEV (reference sequence). The V end was cut by 2 bases, the J end by 0 bases, with 9 bases between. Here the CDR3 reads CASSLQGMSTDTQYF. The CDR3 DNA is TGTGCCAGCAGTTTACAGGGGATGAGCACAGATACGCAGTATTTT.

Note on this clonotype: An end of the junction does not agree with germline; a read error may underlie this. The CDR3 spells CSIQRGSTDTQYF. In DNA form, the CDR3 reads TGCAGCATCCAAAGAGGTAGCACAGATACTCAGTATTTT. This rearrangement joins TRBV29-1 to TRBJ2-3, with unresolved D. CDR3 length equals 13 residues. Germline V gene data show CDR1 as SQVTM and CDR2 as ANQGSEA.

This clonotype has at least ten counts. The CDR3 bases are TGTGCCAGCAGCCAAGTCCGGACTAGCGGGGGTTCCTACGAGCAGTACTTC. This codes for CASSQVRTSGGSYEQYF. This chain links TRBV14 with TRBJ2-7, with 13 bases fitting TRBD2. Germline CDR1 reads SGHDN; CDR2 reads FVKESK. The CDR3 contains 17 residues. V shed 1 base and J 1 base; nucleotides not matched to a gene: 4.

This clonotype came up a few times. This rearrangement joins TRBV14 to TRBJ2-5; D ambiguous. The CDR3 contains 11 residues. V gave up 1 base and J gave up 7 bases, with 4 bases separating them. Germline loops: CDR1 SGHDN, CDR2 FVKESK. The CDR3 DNA follows: TGTGCCAGCAGCCAAGTGGGGACCCAGTACTTC. Protein sequence: CASSQVGTQYF.

This chain joins TRBV27 and TRBJ2-7; 7 positions match TRBD1. The CDR3 loop spans 15 amino acids. The trim removed 3 bases at V and 5 bases at J, leaving 10 bases unmatched. Germline CDR1 and CDR2: MNHEY and SMNVEV (reference sequence). CDR3 region: CASSLTGTYLDEQYF. The CDR3 nucleotides read TGTGCCAGCAGTTTGACAGGGACCTATCTCGACGAGCAGTACTTC.

This clonotype was recorded many times. This chain joins TRBV12-3 or TRBV12-4 and TRBJ1-1; no clear D gene. This CDR3 contains 12 residues. Trimming took off 6 bases at V and 1 base at J, with 6 bases between the two ends. In DNA, the CDR3 is TGTGCCAGCAGAGAGACGAACACTGAAGCTTTCTTT. Encoded protein: CASRETNTEAFF.

This clonotype was observed many times. The V and J genes are TRBV4-3 and TRBJ2-5; D ambiguous. V was shortened by 1 base and J by 1 base, with 13 bases between the two germline ends. CDR1 LGHNA and CDR2 YSLEER come from the germline V gene. CDR3 length: 16 amino acids. CDR3 residues: CASSQGLHTFQETQYF. Written as DNA, the CDR3 is TGCGCCAGCAGCCAAGGGTTACACACTTTCCAAGAGACCCAGTACTTC.

This clonotype was counted at least ten times. V is TRBV7-6 and J is TRBJ2-7; D is tentatively TRBD1 or TRBD2 (7 bases each). V shed 5 bases and J shed 4 bases, with 12 bases lying between them. The CDR3 runs 13 residues. Germline-derived CDR1 and CDR2 are SGHVS and FNYEAQ. The CDR3 DNA sequence: TGTGCCAGCAGCGCCCAGGGGGGGTACGAGCAGTACTTC. Translation: CASSAQGGYEQYF.

Many counts were recorded for this clonotype. V is TRBV9 and J is TRBJ2-1, with a possible D match to TRBD2 (6 bases). V shed 6 bases and J shed 9 bases, with 25 bases lying between them. The germline V gene encodes CDR1 SGDLS and CDR2 YYNGEE. The length of the CDR3 is 16 residues. The DNA for the CDR3 is TGTGCCAGCACCGCGGGGTCCGAGATAATCCTCGGTGAGCAGTTCTTC. It codes for CASTAGSEIILGEQFF.

The chain has TRBV5-5 and TRBJ1-3; no firm D call. The CDR3 covers 15 residues. Trimming shortened V by 4 bases and J by 0 bases, and 11 bases separated the two germline ends. Germline V lookup: CDR1 SGHKS, CDR2 YYEKEE (reference sequence). The CDR3 DNA is TGTGCCAGCAGCCCAACTGCCATCTCTGGAAACACCATATATTTT. It is translated as CASSPTAISGNTIYF.

This clonotype was seen many times. The rearrangement joins TRBV10-3 to TRBJ2-7, with TRBD2 matching over 12 bases. Germline CDR1 ENHRY, CDR2 SYGVKD. V shed 5 bases, J shed 6 bases, and the junction held 14 bases outside the gene matches. The CDR3 contains 17 residues. The CDR3 sequence is CAISPQTSGSVGGEQYF. CDR3 in DNA: TGTGCCATCAGTCCCCAGACTAGCGGGAGTGTGGGGGGCGAGCAGTACTTC.

This clonotype was counted ten times or more. J is TRBJ2-2 and V is TRBV12-3 or TRBV12-4, with D unresolved. The V end was cut by 3 bases, the J end by 6 bases, with 8 bases between. The CDR3 contains 13 residues. The CDR3 sequence is CASSFSPAGELFF. The CDR3 nucleotides read TGTGCCAGCAGTTTTAGCCCTGCCGGGGAGCTGTTTTTT.

As concerns this clonotype: The junction does not match germline at one end; this may be a read error. The rearrangement links TRBV15 to TRBJ2-7, with D possibly called TRBD1 or TRBD2 (5 bases each). The CDR3 loop spans 14 amino acids. Germline CDR1 is LNHNV and CDR2 is YYDKDF (reference sequence). The CDR3 region is CVTSRFGGSYEHYF. The CDR3, as DNA: TGTGTCACCAGCAGGTTTGGGGGTTCCTACGAGCATTACTTC.

The sample holds many counts of this clonotype. J is TRBJ2-1 and V is TRBV14; 13 bases are a match to TRBD2. Looked up from germline, CDR1 is SGHDN and CDR2 is FVKESK. The CDR3 contains 16 residues. V shed 3 bases, J shed 6 bases, and the junction held 5 bases outside the gene matches. The CDR3 coding sequence is TGTGCCAGCAGCCACCCGACTAGCGGGGGGACCAATGAGCAGTTCTTC. It translates to CASSHPTSGGTNEQFF.

This clonotype occurred once. A clone one base away is much larger, so this may be a read error. V gene TRBV4-3 combines with J gene TRBJ2-7; D gene uncertain. The CDR3 consists of 11 residues. CDR1 and CDR2 from the germline V gene are LGHNA and YSLEER. The ends were cut back, 3 bases at V and 6 bases at J, with 6 bases in the middle. CDR3 nucleotides: TGCGCCAGCAGCCAGTGGGGCGAGCAGTACTTC. It encodes CASSQWGEQYF.

This clonotype was counted ten times or more. The chain couples TRBV20-1 to TRBJ2-7, with 14 bases identical to TRBD2. V shed 4 bases and J 4 bases; nucleotides not matched to a gene: 12. The CDR3 contains 17 residues. CDR1 DFQATT and CDR2 SNEGSKA come from the germline V gene (reference sequence). DNA of the CDR3: TGCAGTGCTAAACCTACGGGACTAGCGGGAGTGGGGTACGAGCAGTACTTC. It encodes CSAKPTGLAGVGYEQYF.

The table lists this clonotype with many counts. The chain employs TRBV4-3 and TRBJ2-3; TRBD2 matches 13 bases. The V gene end was trimmed by 1 base and the J gene end by 11 bases; junction bases not matched to a gene: 3. The V gene's germline CDR1 is LGHNA and CDR2 YSLEER. The CDR3 runs 14 residues. CDR3 DNA sequence: TGCGCCAGCAGCCAAGCACTAGCGGGAGGGATGCAGTATTTT. Amino acid sequence: CASSQALAGGMQYF.

The sample holds many counts of this clonotype. The J gene is TRBJ1-5, the V gene TRBV27; D is ambiguous. Between the trimmed V and J ends, which lost 8 bases and 0 bases, there was a span of 11 bases. CDR3 size: 14 residues. Germline V CDR1 and CDR2: MNHEY, SMNVEV (reference sequence). The CDR3 region is CASSSPFSNQPQHF. Written as DNA, the CDR3 is TGTGCCAGCTCTTCCCCATTTAGCAATCAGCCCCAGCATTTT.

This clonotype was detected many times. The chain is built from TRBV6-5 and TRBJ2-1; no firm D call. The CDR3 consists of 12 residues. The V end was cut by 5 bases, the J end by 6 bases, with 8 bases between. Germline V gene data show CDR1 as MNHEY and CDR2 as SVGAGI. CDR3 amino acids: CASSGAGNEQFF. The DNA of the CDR3 is TGTGCCAGCAGTGGAGCTGGCAATGAGCAGTTCTTC.